These T cell receptor beta chains were read from a single sample in a study of shared clonotypes between healthy human individuals. Libraries were prepared by immunoSEQ multiplex PCR; TCRdb keeps only in-frame clonotypes and omits some of them. The sample shows roughly 760,000 clones, 74% of them seen only once. Source material: memory CD4+ T cells sorted from blood. These receptors originate from a woman aged 30 to 39 in good health. CDR3s include the opening cysteine and the closing phenylalanine or tryptophan. Each record gives: V gene, clone size, J gene, D gene, CDR3 protein, CDR3 DNA. A D gene is named only where the DNA matches it firmly. Not all rows give a size; the values are once, few, many and, for expanded clones, a class.

>TRBV14|few|TRBJ2-7|.
CASSQWPRGEQYF
TGTGCCAGCAGCCAGTGGCCCAGGGGCGAGCAGTACTTC
>TRBV28|.|TRBJ2-7|.
CASSLGGLRAKEQYF
TGTGCCAGCAGTTTAGGCGGACTACGCGCTAAGGAGCAGTACTTC
>TRBV7-2|.|TRBJ2-7|TRBD2
CASSLASSGRMHEQYF
TGTGCCAGCAGCTTAGCGTCTAGCGGGAGAATGCACGAGCAGTACTTC
>TRBV29-1|few|TRBJ2-4|.
CSVEWQAIAGDIQYF
TGCAGCGTTGAGTGGCAGGCTATCGCGGGTGACATTCAGTACTTC
>TRBV7-9|.|TRBJ1-2|.
CASSLEEGLYGYTF
TGTGCCAGCAGCTTAGAGGAGGGACTCTATGGCTACACCTTC
>TRBV5-1|.|TRBJ2-7|.
CASSQDSGIDSYEQYF
TGCGCCAGCAGCCAGGACAGCGGGATAGACTCCTACGAGCAGTACTTC
>TRBV19|once|TRBJ2-5|.
CASSISQGVETQYF
TGTGCCAGTAGTATCTCCCAAGGGGTAGAGACCCAGTACTTC
>TRBV20-1|.|TRBJ1-2|.
CSAPLTGYTF
TGCAGTGCCCCTCTGACGGGCTACACCTTC
>TRBV5-3|.|TRBJ1-5|.
CARSLGFDEAVWNQPQHF
TGTGCCAGAAGCTTAGGTTTTGATGAAGCGGTTTGGAATCAGCCCCAGCATTTT
>TRBV7-2|few|TRBJ1-4|.
CASRRPSFGEKLFF
TGTGCCAGCAGAAGACCATCCTTCGGCGAAAAACTGTTTTTT
>TRBV5-5|.|TRBJ2-7|TRBD2
CASSLDGLAGPWEQYF
TGTGCCAGCAGCTTGGATGGACTAGCGGGGCCCTGGGAGCAGTACTTC
>TRBV28|.|TRBJ2-7|.
CASSARGTRGYEQYF
TGTGCCAGCAGTGCTCGGGGGACACGGGGCTACGAGCAGTACTTC
>TRBV30|few|TRBJ1-3|.
CAWSRGPGTIYF
TGTGCCTGGAGTAGGGGACCGGGCACCATATATTTT
>TRBV12-5|.|TRBJ1-1|.
CASGGTAKGTEAFF
TGTGCTAGTGGTGGGACGGCTAAGGGCACTGAAGCTTTCTTT
>TRBV27|.|TRBJ2-1|.
CASGYLSSYNEQFF
TGTGCCAGCGGATACCTTAGCTCCTACAATGAGCAGTTCTTC
>TRBV6-5|.|TRBJ2-4|TRBD1
CASRQGNLAKNIQYF
TGTGCCAGCAGACAGGGGAATCTAGCCAAAAACATTCAGTACTTC
>TRBV6-5|few|TRBJ2-5|TRBD1
CASRNRDRGRETQYF
TGTGCCAGCAGAAACCGGGACAGGGGGCGAGAGACCCAGTACTTC
>TRBV29-1|.|TRBJ2-3|TRBD2
CSVERGTSGRNTQYF
TGCAGCGTTGAGCGAGGGACTAGCGGGAGGAATACGCAGTATTTT
>TRBV19|.|TRBJ1-2|.
CASSDRPGDGYTF
TGTGCCAGTAGTGACCGTCCGGGAGATGGCTACACCTTC
>TRBV28|.|TRBJ2-5|.
CASRGRLGGAPETQYF
TGTGCCAGCAGGGGTAGACTAGGGGGGGCCCCAGAGACCCAGTACTTC
>TRBV19|.|TRBJ2-2|.
CASSLENTGELFF
TGTGCCAGTAGTCTAGAAAACACCGGGGAGCTGTTTTTT
>TRBV5-1|.|TRBJ2-7|TRBD2
CASSSSSGSREQYF
TGCGCCAGCAGCTCCTCTAGCGGGAGCCGCGAGCAGTACTTC
>TRBV2|.|TRBJ1-2|.
CASSESGRVNGYTF
TGTGCCAGCAGTGAATCCGGTCGGGTGAATGGCTACACCTTC
>TRBV28|.|TRBJ1-2|.
CASSAPGPTYGYTF
TGTGCCAGCAGTGCCCCGGGACCGACTTATGGCTACACCTTC
>TRBV28|many|TRBJ1-2|.
CASSPPVRGYTF
TGTGCCAGCAGTCCCCCAGTCCGCGGCTACACCTTC
>TRBV5-1|.|TRBJ2-1|TRBD2
CASSDGTSVNNEQFF
TGCGCCAGCAGCGACGGGACTAGCGTGAACAATGAGCAGTTCTTC
>TRBV11-2|many|TRBJ2-2|.
CASSLVSLGTSNTGELFF
TGTGCCAGCAGCTTAGTTTCATTAGGGACCTCGAACACCGGGGAGCTGTTTTTT
>TRBV5-1|.|TRBJ2-2|.
CASSLRGDETGELFF
TGCGCCAGCAGCTTGAGAGGGGACGAAACCGGGGAGCTGTTTTTT